A single sample gave rise to the 24 T cell receptor beta chains below, sequenced in a study of blood T cell repertoires in COVID-19. Data came from immunoSEQ multiplex PCR; TCRdb stores just in-frame clones and leaves some out. Of under 400,000 clones in the sample, roughly 90% were seen once. The specimen sequenced was peripheral blood. These TCRs come from a woman aged 55-70 years with COVID-19, enrolled during active disease.

The chain carries TRBV7-9 and TRBJ2-2, with D unclear. The CDR3 spans 15 residues. The V gene's germline CDR1 is SEHNR and CDR2 FQNEAQ (reference sequence). V gave up 5 bases and J gave up 3 bases, with 13 bases separating them. In DNA, the CDR3 is TGTGCCAGCAGCACGACCTGGGCCGACACCGGGGAGCTGTTTTTT. This translates into CASSTTWADTGELFF.

This chain joins TRBV6-5 and TRBJ1-1, with TRBD1 matching 9 bases. Germline CDR1 reads MNHEY; CDR2 reads SVGAGI. With 5 bases clipped from V and 7 bases from J, the junction kept 8 bases outside the gene matches. The CDR3 spans 14 residues. Here the CDR3 reads CASSNRGRNIEAFF. The CDR3 DNA is TGTGCCAGCAGTAACAGGGGGCGTAATATTGAAGCTTTCTTT.

V usage is TRBV3-1 (or the pseudogene TRBV3-2) and J usage is TRBJ2-7, with TRBD2 as a possible D gene (5 bases). V was pared by 6 bases and J by 0 bases, with 12 bases between. The CDR3 contains 14 residues. The germline V gene has CDR1 LGHDT and CDR2 YNNKEL (reference sequence). CDR3 residues: CASRRELSSYEQYF. In DNA form, the CDR3 reads TGTGCCAGCAGACGGGAACTTAGCTCCTACGAGCAGTACTTC.

V usage is TRBV6-1 and J usage is TRBJ2-5; TRBD1 aligns across 8 bases. This CDR3 has 16 amino acids. V trimming: 3 bases; J trimming: 1 base; junction bases outside the gene matches: 7. Germline-derived CDR1 and CDR2 are MNHNS and SASEGT. CDR3 DNA: TGTGCCAGCAGTGACCAGGGGGCTCTTCTCCAAGAGACCCAGTACTTC. It specifies CASSDQGALLQETQYF.

V is TRBV24-1 and J is TRBJ2-3, with 8 bases aligning to TRBD2. V shed 2 bases and J 4 bases; nucleotides not matched to a gene: 7. CDR3 length equals 16 residues. CDR1 and CDR2 from the germline V gene are KGHDR and SFDVKD. The CDR3 is CATSDSSGGQSDTQYF. CDR3 sequence (DNA): TGTGCCACCAGTGATTCCTCGGGGGGGCAGTCAGATACGCAGTATTTT.

DNA for the CDR3: TGTGCCAGCGTATTTACTAGCGGGGGCACAGATACGCAGTATTTT. This codes for CASVFTSGGTDTQYF. The genes are TRBV6-5 and TRBJ2-3; the match to TRBD2 covers 10 bases. Germline CDR1 and CDR2: MNHEY and SVGAGI. The length of the CDR3 is 15 residues. Trimming at V came to 8 bases and at J to 1 base, leaving 6 bases not matched to a gene.

The chain is built from TRBV28 and TRBJ1-1, with D possibly being TRBD1 (5 bases). Between the trimmed V and J ends, which lost 3 bases and 0 bases, there was a span of 5 bases. The CDR3 has 13 residues. Germline V gene data show CDR1 as MDHEN and CDR2 as SYDVKM. The CDR3 DNA follows: TGTGCCAGCAGTTTGACAGTGAACACTGAAGCTTTCTTT. It is translated as CASSLTVNTEAFF.

The V and J genes are TRBV28 and TRBJ1-1; 9 bases are shared with TRBD1. The germline CDR1 and CDR2 sequences are MDHEN and SYDVKM. V was pared by 7 bases and J by 7 bases, with 10 bases of the junction left unmatched. The CDR3 extends over 14 amino acids. In nucleotides, the CDR3 is TGTGCCAGCACCTCGGGACAGGGCAGGGGTGAAGCTTTCTTT. It yields the protein CASTSGQGRGEAFF.

The chain is built from TRBV12-3 or TRBV12-4 and TRBJ1-2; D is ambiguous. The CDR3 is 11 amino acids. V lost 5 bases and J 10 bases, leaving 11 bases between the germline ends. CDR3 sequence (DNA): TGTGCCAGCAGTCGTTATCTAGACTACACCTTC. This gives the protein CASSRYLDYTF.

The genes are TRBV19 and TRBJ1-2, with 7 bases identical to TRBD1. Unmatched junction bases numbered 9, after V lost 5 bases and J lost 3 bases. The CDR3 runs to 15 residues. The V gene's germline CDR1 is LNHDA and CDR2 SQIVND (reference sequence). CDR3 coding DNA: TGTGCCAGTAGTTTGGCAGAGGGACAGTACTATGGCTACACCTTC. The encoded protein is CASSLAEGQYYGYTF. Complete variable domain (other parts from reference TRBV19 and TRBJ1-2): DGGITQSPKYLFRKEGQNVTLSCEQNLNHDAMYWYRQDPGQGLRLIYYSQIVNDFQKGDIAEGYSVSREKKESFPLTVTSAQKNPTAFYLCASSLAEGQYYGYTFGSGTRLTVV.

The chain carries TRBV5-1 and TRBJ2-5, with a weak D call TRBD2 (5 bases). The V and J ends lost 3 bases and 5 bases respectively, with 11 bases between them. Germline V gene lookup returns CDR1 SGHRS and CDR2 YFSETQ. The CDR3 covers 13 residues. The CDR3 loop reads CASSSPSLETQYF. The CDR3 DNA reads TGCGCCAGCAGCTCACCTAGCTTGGAGACCCAGTACTTC.

V and J are TRBV25-1 and TRBJ1-4; TRBD1 agrees at 7 bases. Trimming at V came to 6 bases and at J to 7 bases, leaving 8 bases not matched to a gene. The CDR3 is 14 residues long. Germline V lookup: CDR1 MGHDK, CDR2 SYGVNS. The CDR3 protein is CASRGTGVGEKLFF. The CDR3 DNA is TGTGCCAGCAGGGGAACAGGGGTGGGTGAAAAACTGTTTTTT.

CDR3 amino acids: CASYRGPRGSPLHF. As DNA, the CDR3 is TGTGCCAGCTACAGGGGTCCGCGCGGCTCACCCCTCCACTTT. V gene TRBV2 combines with J gene TRBJ1-6, with 7 bases lining up with TRBD1. The CDR3 runs to 14 residues. Looked up from germline, CDR1 is SNHLY and CDR2 is FYNNEI. V lost 8 bases, J lost 10 bases, and 11 bases stayed unmatched.

This clone came up once. The rearrangement joins TRBV20-1 to TRBJ1-5; D possibly corresponds to TRBD1 (5 bases). Per germline, CDR1 DFQATT and CDR2 SNEGSKA (reference sequence). The CDR3 is 14 amino acids. Trimming removed 3 bases at V and 2 bases at J, with 11 bases between. The CDR3 DNA reads TGCAGTGCTAGTGGGGCATCGGGCAATCAGCCCCAGCATTTT. Its protein product is CSASGASGNQPQHF.

This chain connects TRBV2 to TRBJ1-4, with 8 bases fitting TRBD1. J gave up 7 bases and V 5 bases, and 6 bases lay outside the gene matches. This CDR3 is built from 14 residues. Germline CDR1 is SNHLY and CDR2 is FYNNEI. The CDR3 loop reads CASSTVTGGEKLFF. CDR3 in DNA: TGTGCCAGCAGTACTGTCACAGGGGGTGAAAAACTGTTTTTT.

The chain couples TRBV2 to TRBJ1-4; D may be TRBD1 (6 bases). The V end was cut by 5 bases, the J end by 7 bases, with 17 bases between. This CDR3 comprises 15 residues. Looked up from germline, CDR1 is SNHLY and CDR2 is FYNNEI. As DNA, the CDR3 is TGTGCCAGCAGTCCCGGTCTGGGGGCGACTGAAAAACTGTTTTTT. This translates into CASSPGLGATEKLFF.

This clone was seen once. The rearrangement uses TRBV6-5 and TRBJ1-6, with TRBD1 identical over 8 bases. Germline-derived CDR1 and CDR2 are MNHEY and SVGAGI. The length of the CDR3 is 16 residues. Trimming took 2 bases from V and 9 from J; bases not matched to a gene: 9. CDR3 sequence reads: CASSYGWTGRSSPLHF. The CDR3, as DNA: TGTGCCAGCAGTTACGGCTGGACAGGGAGGAGTTCACCCCTCCACTTT.

The DNA of the CDR3 is TGCAGTGCTAGTGTAGCGTCAGATACGCAGTATTTT. Protein product: CSASVASDTQYF. The V gene is TRBV20-1, the J gene TRBJ2-3, with D perhaps matching TRBD2 (5 bases). The V end was cut by 3 bases, the J end by 4 bases, with 8 bases between. Germline V gene sequence: CDR1 DFQATT, CDR2 SNEGSKA (reference sequence). This CDR3 comprises 12 residues.

V is TRBV4-1 and J is TRBJ1-5; D may be TRBD1 (5 bases). V lost 3 bases and J lost 7, with 13 bases in between. Germline V gene data show CDR1 as MGHRA and CDR2 as YSYEKL. The CDR3 totals 14 residues. The CDR3 spells CASSHLAGTQPQHF. CDR3 DNA: TGCGCCAGCAGCCATTTGGCGGGGACGCAGCCCCAGCATTTT.

The chain combines TRBV27 with TRBJ1-2; the match to TRBD1 covers 8 bases. CDR1 is MNHEY and CDR2 is SMNVEV in the germline V gene (reference sequence). Unmatched junction bases numbered 6, after V lost 0 bases and J lost 3 bases. The CDR3 has 16 amino acids. Here the CDR3 reads CASSLSARGPYYGYTF. In nucleotides, the CDR3 is TGTGCCAGCAGTTTATCAGCCAGGGGGCCGTACTATGGCTACACCTTC.

This clone appeared a single time. The chain employs TRBV18 and TRBJ1-1; no clear D gene. With 6 bases removed from V and 1 base from J, the gap between germline ends came to 9 bases. The germline gives CDR1 KGHSH, CDR2 LQKENI. The CDR3 is made up of 13 amino acids. The CDR3 DNA follows: TGTGCCAGCTCGTCCTCTCCGAACACTGAAGCTTTCTTT. Translated, it gives CASSSSPNTEAFF.

This chain uses TRBV6-6 with TRBJ1-2, with a possible D match to TRBD1 (5 bases). Trimming left V 0 bases short and J 3 bases short, with 11 bases between. This CDR3 is built from 15 residues. Germline-derived CDR1 and CDR2 are MNHNY and SVGAGI (reference sequence). The CDR3 sequence: CASSYSGDSYYGYTF. CDR3 in DNA: TGTGCCAGCAGTTACTCGGGCGACAGTTACTATGGCTACACCTTC.

This chain links TRBV19 with TRBJ1-6; no clear D gene. CDR3 length: 17 amino acids. V was cut by 1 base and J by 7 bases, with 17 bases left in between. The germline V gene has CDR1 LNHDA and CDR2 SQIVND (reference sequence). This CDR3 is CASSIALPRRVNSPLHF. The CDR3 region has the DNA TGTGCCAGTAGTATAGCCCTGCCTCGCCGAGTGAATTCACCCCTCCACTTT.

J is TRBJ1-1 and V is TRBV7-8, with no clear D. CDR1 SGHVS and CDR2 FQNEAQ come from the germline V gene. Trimming removed 5 bases from V and 6 bases from J, with 13 bases in between. This CDR3 comprises 13 residues. The CDR3 spells CASSTQAGAEAFF. CDR3 in DNA: TGTGCCAGCAGCACTCAGGCGGGCGCTGAAGCTTTCTTT.